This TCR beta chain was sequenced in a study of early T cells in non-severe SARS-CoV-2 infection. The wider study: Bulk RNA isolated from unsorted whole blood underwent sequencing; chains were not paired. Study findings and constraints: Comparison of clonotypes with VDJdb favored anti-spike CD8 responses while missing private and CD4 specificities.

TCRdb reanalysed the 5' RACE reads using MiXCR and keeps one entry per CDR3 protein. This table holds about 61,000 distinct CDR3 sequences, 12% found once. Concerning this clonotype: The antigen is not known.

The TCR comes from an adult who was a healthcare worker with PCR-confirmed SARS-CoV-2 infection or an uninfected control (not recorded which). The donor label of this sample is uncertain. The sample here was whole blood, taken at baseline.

CDR3 sequence (DNA): TGCAGTGCTAGAGTTGCCGATCACAATGAGCAGTTCTTC. It encodes CSARVADHNEQFF. This sequence joins TRBV20-1 and TRBJ2-1; no clear D gene. V lost 1 base and J lost 5, with 9 bases in between. In germline, CDR1 is DFQATT, CDR2 SNEGSKA (reference sequence). CDR3 size: 13 residues.